The 17 T cell receptor beta chains given below trace back to one sample, sequenced in a study of T-cell reconstitution after alpha-beta-depleted transplantation in children (dated by TCRdb to 2016 to 2018). The library was built by means of PCR. The sequencer was an Illumina HiSeq 2500. TCR libraries were prepared with molecular barcoding, using unique molecular identifiers to normalize TCRbeta repertoire quantification. The public reads were reanalyzed by TCRdb: fastp trimming at Q25, MiXCR alignment, in-frame beta chains only. Every distinct CDR3 protein forms one entry, paired with its most common genes and DNA. The sample profile shows 360,000 or so distinct CDR3 sequences; 20% of them were found once. The ten largest clones take up over 3.5% of the sample. This material consisted of PBMCs from the stem cell graft donor, taken from the stem cell graft. The receptors come from a human donor who donated a stem cell graft to a child with acute myeloid leukemia.

This chain uses TRBV24-1 with TRBJ2-2; unclear D gene. The CDR3 spans 13 residues. Trimming removed 5 bases at V and 3 bases at J, with 6 bases between. Per the germline V gene, CDR1 is KGHDR and CDR2 is SFDVKD. DNA for the CDR3: TGTGCCACCAGTGTGGTGGACACCGGGGAGCTGTTTTTT. Protein product: CATSVVDTGELFF.

This sequence joins TRBV28 and TRBJ1-2, with D possibly TRBD1 on 5 matching bases. The germline V gene encodes CDR1 MDHEN and CDR2 SYDVKM. V lost 3 bases and J 8 bases, leaving 22 bases between the germline ends. CDR3 length: 16 amino acids. The CDR3 sequence is CASSFLPSGSGEGYTF. CDR3 coding DNA: TGTGCCAGCAGTTTTCTCCCATCAGGGTCTGGGGAGGGCTACACCTTC.

This chain joins TRBV5-1 and TRBJ1-1; no firm D call. CDR1 is SGHRS, CDR2 YFSETQ, per germline. Trimming stripped 9 bases from V and 1 base from J, with 13 bases between. This CDR3 has 13 amino acids. The CDR3 loop is CATREAPNTEAFF. Written as DNA, the CDR3 is TGCGCCACGAGGGAGGCTCCGAACACTGAAGCTTTCTTT. Based on the CDR3 plus reference TRBV5-1 and TRBJ1-1, the full variable domain is KAGVTQTPRYLIKTRGQQVTLSCSPISGHRSVSWYQQTPGQGLQFLFEYFSETQRNKGNFPGRFSGRQFSNSRSEMNVSTLELGDSALYLCATREAPNTEAFFGQGTRLTVV.

This clonotype has ten or more counts. The chain links TRBV29-1 to TRBJ2-7; D is perhaps TRBD1 (5 bases). With 3 bases removed from V and 5 bases from J, the gap between germline ends came to 8 bases. The germline CDR1 and CDR2 sequences are SQVTM and ANQGSEA. This CDR3 has 11 residues. CDR3 residues: CSVETVDEQYF. The DNA of the CDR3 is TGCAGCGTTGAGACAGTCGACGAGCAGTACTTC.

The chain recombines TRBV3-1 with TRBJ2-7, with TRBD2 identical over 11 bases. In germline, CDR1 is LGHDT, CDR2 YNNKEL (reference sequence). CDR3 length: 19 residues. V shed 10 bases, J shed 1 base, and the junction held 21 bases outside the gene matches. CDR3 nucleotides: TGTGCCATCTGCCTCAGGGGTACTGGGACTAGCGGTATATCCTACGAGCAGTACTTC. It specifies CAICLRGTGTSGISYEQYF.

The chain employs TRBV5-1 and TRBJ1-4; D is uncertain. Germline lookup yields CDR1 SGHRS and CDR2 YFSETQ. V was pared by 6 bases and J by 4 bases, with 19 bases between. This CDR3 region has 16 residues. CDR3 bases: TGCGCCAGCAATCCGGGCCCCGCAGCCTTTAATGAAAAACTGTTTTTT. Amino acid sequence: CASNPGPAAFNEKLFF. Drawing the rest from reference TRBV5-1 and TRBJ1-4, the complete variable domain is KAGVTQTPRYLIKTRGQQVTLSCSPISGHRSVSWYQQTPGQGLQFLFEYFSETQRNKGNFPGRFSGRQFSNSRSEMNVSTLELGDSALYLCASNPGPAAFNEKLFFGSGTQLSVL.

Only a few counts were recorded for this clonotype. V gene TRBV20-1 combines with J gene TRBJ2-1; D unresolved. Trimming stripped 7 bases from V and 0 bases from J, with 16 bases between. There are 15 residues in the CDR3. Germline CDR1 DFQATT, CDR2 SNEGSKA (reference sequence). CDR3 protein: CSGDAGWSSYNEQFF. The CDR3 DNA follows: TGCAGTGGCGACGCCGGTTGGAGCTCCTACAATGAGCAGTTCTTC.

The sample holds many counts of this clonotype. The chain has TRBV20-1 and TRBJ2-1; D is ambiguous. Looked up from germline, CDR1 is DFQATT and CDR2 is SNEGSKA (reference sequence). This CDR3 is built from 15 residues. The germline V and J ends were trimmed by 0 bases and 2 bases, with 11 bases remaining between them. The CDR3 spells CSARDLAEPYNEQFF. The CDR3, as DNA: TGCAGTGCTAGAGATCTGGCGGAGCCCTACAATGAGCAGTTCTTC.

This clonotype was counted many times. The chain has TRBV20-1 and TRBJ2-3, with D tentatively TRBD2 (6 bases). Looked up from germline, CDR1 is DFQATT and CDR2 is SNEGSKA (reference sequence). The CDR3 contains 15 residues. V was shortened by 4 bases and J by 1 base, with 15 bases between the two germline ends. The CDR3 coding sequence is TGCAGTGCTACCGGAGGGCCGTATGGCACAGATACGCAGTATTTT. Its protein is CSATGGPYGTDTQYF.

The V and J genes are TRBV12-3 or TRBV12-4 and TRBJ2-7; maybe TRBD2 (6 bases). The CDR3 consists of 15 residues. V was trimmed by 5 bases and J by 0 bases, leaving 14 bases between them. The CDR3 DNA reads as TGTGCCAGCAGTCGGGGGACCGAGAGCTCCTACGAGCAGTACGTC. Translation gives CASSRGTESSYEQYV.

This clonotype has a handful of counts. The chain carries TRBV29-1 and TRBJ1-5; D possibly corresponds to TRBD1 (5 bases). Trimming cost V 6 bases and J 3 bases, with 12 bases left between them. The germline V gene encodes CDR1 SQVTM and CDR2 ANQGSEA. The length of the CDR3 is 13 residues. CDR3 protein: CSVCDSFNQPQHF. The CDR3 DNA sequence: TGCAGCGTCTGCGACAGTTTCAATCAGCCCCAGCATTTT.

This clonotype was seen a handful of times. CDR3 nucleotide sequence: TGCAGCGTTGAAGTAGGGACAGGGGGCGAGAACACTGAAGCTTTCTTT. It translates to CSVEVGTGGENTEAFF. The rearrangement uses TRBV29-1 and TRBJ1-1; 12 bases are a match to TRBD1. The V gene end was trimmed by 1 base and the J gene end by 1 base; junction bases not matched to a gene: 4. The CDR3 is made up of 16 amino acids. Germline V gene sequence: CDR1 SQVTM, CDR2 ANQGSEA.

The chain has TRBV4-1 and TRBJ2-7, with a tentative D call TRBD1 (6 bases). The CDR3 totals 13 residues. Trimming removed 0 bases from V and 4 bases from J, with 7 bases in between. Per the germline V gene, CDR1 is MGHRA and CDR2 is YSYEKL. The CDR3 spells CASSQEQGYEQYF. The DNA of the CDR3 is TGCGCCAGCAGCCAAGAACAGGGTTACGAGCAGTACTTC.

This clonotype was observed a few times. This chain links TRBV6-5 with TRBJ2-1, with D uncertain. CDR1 MNHEY and CDR2 SVGAGI come from the germline V gene. V was cut by 2 bases and J by 0 bases, with 8 bases left in between. This CDR3 comprises 15 residues. The DNA of the CDR3 is TGTGCCAGCAGTTACGAATACAGCTCCTACAATGAGCAGTTCTTC. The encoded protein is CASSYEYSSYNEQFF.

V gene TRBV25-1 combines with J gene TRBJ1-1; 7 nucleotides align to TRBD1. V lost 0 bases, J lost 4 bases, and 11 bases stayed unmatched. Germline V lookup: CDR1 MGHDK, CDR2 SYGVNS. This CDR3 is 17 amino acids long. The CDR3 spells CASSEYDRVGSGTEAFF. In DNA, the CDR3 is TGTGCCAGCAGTGAATATGACAGGGTAGGATCGGGCACTGAAGCTTTCTTT. The full variable domain, its missing parts supplied by reference TRBV25-1 and TRBJ1-1, is EADIYQTPRYLVIGTGKKITLECSQTMGHDKMYWYQQDPGMELHLIHYSYGVNSTEKGDLSSESTVSRIRTEHFPLTLESARPSHTSQYLCASSEYDRVGSGTEAFFGQGTRLTVV.

CDR3 sequence: CASSQDLGTVDWSNQPQHF. CDR3 in DNA: TGTGCCAGCAGCCAAGATTTGGGGACAGTCGACTGGAGCAATCAGCCCCAGCATTTT. This rearrangement joins TRBV4-2 to TRBJ1-5, with 7 bases matching TRBD1. V lost 0 bases and J lost 1; bases outside the gene matches: 12. The germline V gene has CDR1 LGHNA and CDR2 YNFKEQ. This CDR3 region has 19 residues.

The sample holds a few counts of this clonotype. This chain links TRBV7-3 with TRBJ2-2; 12 bases map to TRBD2. V gave up 4 bases and J gave up 1 base; unmatched junction bases: 7. Germline-derived CDR1 and CDR2 are SGHTA and FQGTGA. The CDR3 runs 18 residues. Written as DNA, the CDR3 is TGTGCCAGCAGCTCCCGGACTAGCGGGGCCCTGAACACCGGGGAGCTGTTTTTT. Translating gives CASSSRTSGALNTGELFF. The full variable domain, rest sourced from reference TRBV7-3 and TRBJ2-2, is GAGVSQTPSNKVTEKGKYVELRCDPISGHTALYWYRQSLGQGPEFLIYFQGTGAADDSGLPNDRFFAVRPEGSVSTLKIQRTERGDSAVYLCASSSRTSGALNTGELFFGEGSRLTVL.